This TCR beta chain was sequenced during a study of STAT5B mutations in CD4+ large granular lymphocyte leukemia. Germline-derived CDR1 and CDR2 are SGHNT and YYREEE (reference sequence). Trimming stripped 4 bases from V and 0 bases from J, with 9 bases between. The CDR3 totals 14 residues. Only in-frame clones appear in the TCRdb table, and some are missing; sequencing was by immunoSEQ multiplex PCR. The sample has around 23,000 clones, around three quarters seen once. The sequenced sample was CD4+ T cells from blood buffy coats. The chain links TRBV5-4 to TRBJ2-3, with a possible D match to TRBD2 (5 bases). This receptor was obtained from a human donor in good health. CDR3 sequence (DNA): TGTGCCAGCAGCCTCCGGACTAGCACAGATACGCAGTATTTT. Translating gives CASSLRTSTDTQYF.